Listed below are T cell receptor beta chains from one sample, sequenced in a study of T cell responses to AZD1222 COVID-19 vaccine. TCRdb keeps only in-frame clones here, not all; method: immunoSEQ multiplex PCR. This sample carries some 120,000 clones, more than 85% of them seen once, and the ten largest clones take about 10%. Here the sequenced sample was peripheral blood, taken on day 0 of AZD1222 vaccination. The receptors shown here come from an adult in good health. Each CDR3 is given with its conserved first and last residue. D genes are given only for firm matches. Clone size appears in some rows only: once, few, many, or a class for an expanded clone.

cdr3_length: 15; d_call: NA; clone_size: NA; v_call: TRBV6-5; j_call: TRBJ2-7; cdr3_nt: TGTGCCACCCGGGGGGCGGGAGAATACTCCTACGAGCAGTACTTC; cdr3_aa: CATRGAGEYSYEQYF
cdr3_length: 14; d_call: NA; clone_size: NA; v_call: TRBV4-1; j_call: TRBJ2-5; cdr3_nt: TGCGCCAGCAGTCTAAGCGGGCTCCAAGAGACCCAGTACTTC; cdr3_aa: CASSLSGLQETQYF
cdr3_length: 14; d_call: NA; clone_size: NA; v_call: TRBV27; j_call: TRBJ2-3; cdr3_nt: TGTGCCAGCAGTTTACAGCGGAGCACAGATACGCAGTATTTT; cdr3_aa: CASSLQRSTDTQYF
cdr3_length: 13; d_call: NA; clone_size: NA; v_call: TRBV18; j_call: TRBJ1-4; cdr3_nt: TGTGCCAGCTCACCAAATTCAGGGGAAAAACTGTTTTTT; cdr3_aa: CASSPNSGEKLFF
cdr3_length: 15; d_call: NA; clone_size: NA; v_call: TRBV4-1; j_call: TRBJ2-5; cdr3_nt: TGCGCCAGCAGCCAGGCAGGGTCCCTATTAGAGACCCAGTACTTC; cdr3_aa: CASSQAGSLLETQYF
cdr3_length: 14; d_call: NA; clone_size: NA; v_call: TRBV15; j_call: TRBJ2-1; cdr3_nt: TGTGCCACCAGCAGAGACGCACAGTCGGATGAGCAGTTCTTC; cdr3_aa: CATSRDAQSDEQFF
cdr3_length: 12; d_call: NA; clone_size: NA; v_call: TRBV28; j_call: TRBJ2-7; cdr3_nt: TGTGCCAGCAGTTTCAGAGAGGGACGGCAGTACTTC; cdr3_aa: CASSFREGRQYF
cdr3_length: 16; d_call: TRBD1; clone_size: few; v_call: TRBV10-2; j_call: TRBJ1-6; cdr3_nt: TGCGCCAGCAGTGAGTCAGGGACAGGGGGCTATTCACCCCTCCACTTT; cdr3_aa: CASSESGTGGYSPLHF
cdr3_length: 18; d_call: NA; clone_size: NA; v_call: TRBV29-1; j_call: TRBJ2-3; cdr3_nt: TGCAGCGTTAACGGGCTTGAATTAGTAGCGGAGGGCACAGATACGCAGTATTTT; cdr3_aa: CSVNGLELVAEGTDTQYF
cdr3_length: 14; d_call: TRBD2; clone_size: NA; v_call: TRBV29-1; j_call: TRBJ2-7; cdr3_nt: TGCAGCGTTGAGCCTAGCGGGAGCTCCTACGAGCAGTACTTC; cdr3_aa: CSVEPSGSSYEQYF
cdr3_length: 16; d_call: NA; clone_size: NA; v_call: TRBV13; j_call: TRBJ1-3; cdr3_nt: TGTGCCAGCAGCTCGACCGGGACCGTTCCTGGAAACACCATATATTTT; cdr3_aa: CASSSTGTVPGNTIYF
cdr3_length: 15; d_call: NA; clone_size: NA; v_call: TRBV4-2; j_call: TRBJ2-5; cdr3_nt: TGTGCCAGCAGCCAAGATAGATTAGGGCTGGAGACCCAGTACTTC; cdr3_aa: CASSQDRLGLETQYF
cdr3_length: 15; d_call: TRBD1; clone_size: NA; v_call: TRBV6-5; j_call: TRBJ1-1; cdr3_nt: TGTGCCAGCAGACCGGGACAGGGGGAGAACACTGAAGCTTTCTTT; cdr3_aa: CASRPGQGENTEAFF
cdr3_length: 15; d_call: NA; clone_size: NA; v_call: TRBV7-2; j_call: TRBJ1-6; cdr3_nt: TGTGCCAGCAGCCCCGCGTCGGGGGAAAATTCACCCCTCCACTTT; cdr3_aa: CASSPASGENSPLHF
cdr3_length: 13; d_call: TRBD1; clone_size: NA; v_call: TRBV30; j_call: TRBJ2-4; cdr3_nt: TGTGCCTGGAGCTCCGGGACAGGGGGTTTTCAGTACTTC; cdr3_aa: CAWSSGTGGFQYF
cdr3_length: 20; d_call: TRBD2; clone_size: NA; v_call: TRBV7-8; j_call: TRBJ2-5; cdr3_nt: TGTGCCAGCAGCTTGAAGAACCCGGGACTAGCGGCCGAAATGCAAGAGACCCAGTACTTC; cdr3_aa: CASSLKNPGLAAEMQETQYF
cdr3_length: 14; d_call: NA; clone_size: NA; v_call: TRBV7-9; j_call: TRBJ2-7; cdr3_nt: TGTGCCAGCAGCCGCGGGTCGGGCAGCTACGAGCAGTACTTC; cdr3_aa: CASSRGSGSYEQYF
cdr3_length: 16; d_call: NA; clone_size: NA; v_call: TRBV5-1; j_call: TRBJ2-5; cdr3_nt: TGCGCCAGCAGCCCGCCCTCCGGGCCCCGGGTGGAGACCCAGTACTTC; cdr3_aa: CASSPPSGPRVETQYF
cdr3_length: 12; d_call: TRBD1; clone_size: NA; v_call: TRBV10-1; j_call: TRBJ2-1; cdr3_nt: TGCGCCAGCGGGGACAGCTACAATGAGCAGTTCTTC; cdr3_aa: CASGDSYNEQFF
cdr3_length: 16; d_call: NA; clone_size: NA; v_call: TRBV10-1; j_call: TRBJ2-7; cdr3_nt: TGCGCCAGCAGTGAATCGTTAGGGCAGGGGGGCCACGAGCAGTACTTC; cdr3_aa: CASSESLGQGGHEQYF
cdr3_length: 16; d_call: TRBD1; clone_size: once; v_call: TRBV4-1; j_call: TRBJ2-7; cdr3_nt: TGCGCCAGCAGCTTCAGGGACCGGGACAGAATCCACGAGCAGTACTTC; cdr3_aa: CASSFRDRDRIHEQYF
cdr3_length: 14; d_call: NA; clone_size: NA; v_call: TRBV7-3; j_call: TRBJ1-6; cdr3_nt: TGTGCCAGCAGCTTAACGGGATTAAATTCACCCCTCCACTTT; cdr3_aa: CASSLTGLNSPLHF
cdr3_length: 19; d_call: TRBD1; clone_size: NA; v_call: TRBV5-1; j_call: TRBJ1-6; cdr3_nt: TGCGCCAGCCGACCCCGGACAGGGAAGGAGAGCTCCTATAATTCACCCCTCCACTTT; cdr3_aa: CASRPRTGKESSYNSPLHF
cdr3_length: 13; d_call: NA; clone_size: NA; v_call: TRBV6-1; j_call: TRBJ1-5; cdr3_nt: TGTGCCAGCAGTGAACAGGGTACGCAGCCCCAGCATTTT; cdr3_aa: CASSEQGTQPQHF
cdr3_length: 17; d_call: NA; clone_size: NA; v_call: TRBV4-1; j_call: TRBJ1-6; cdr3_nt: TGCGCCAGCAGCTCCCCGGTTAGCAGCTCCTATAATTCACCCCTCCACTTT; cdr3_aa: CASSSPVSSSYNSPLHF
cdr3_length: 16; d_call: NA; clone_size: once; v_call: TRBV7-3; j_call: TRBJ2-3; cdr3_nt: TGTGCCAGCAGCTCCACGGGGGGCCCCTACACAGATACGCAGTATTTT; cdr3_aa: CASSSTGGPYTDTQYF
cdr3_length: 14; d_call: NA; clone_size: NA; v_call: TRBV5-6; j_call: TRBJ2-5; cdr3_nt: TGTGCCAGCAGGCCAAGGGAGAACGCCGAGACCCAGTACTTC; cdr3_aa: CASRPRENAETQYF
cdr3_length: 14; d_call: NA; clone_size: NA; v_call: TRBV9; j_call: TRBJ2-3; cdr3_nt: TGTGCCAGCAGCGTAGGGGCAGGACCGGATACGCAGTATTTT; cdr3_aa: CASSVGAGPDTQYF
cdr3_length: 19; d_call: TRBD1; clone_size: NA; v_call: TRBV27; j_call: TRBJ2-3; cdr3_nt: TGTGCCAGCAGTTTTCAGGTTATGCTCGGGGACAGGGGGGCAGATACGCAGTATTTT; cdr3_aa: CASSFQVMLGDRGADTQYF